Listed here is a single T cell receptor beta chain. This sample is drawn from a study of blood T cell repertoires in COVID-19. Original processing notes: Nucleated cell counts were estimated from reference gene primer amplification. Only in-frame clones appear in the TCRdb table, and some are missing; sequencing was by immunoSEQ multiplex PCR. The D gene and trimming were derived from the DNA, and the V and J assignments and clone size from that table. This sample carries about 300,000 clones, roughly 86% of them seen once, and the ten largest clones take around 1.5%. This CDR3 contains 14 residues. Germline assignment: CDR1 SGHRS and CDR2 YFSETQ. Trimming cost V 1 base and J 9 bases; bases outside gene matches: 4.

The origin of this receptor is a woman aged 45 to 65 with acute or convalescent COVID-19. Sequencing was performed on peripheral blood. The V and J genes are TRBV5-1 and TRBJ1-6, with TRBD1 matching 7 bases. As DNA, the CDR3 is TGCGCCAGCAGCTTGTGGACAGGATCTTCACCCCTCCACTTT. It encodes CASSLWTGSSPLHF.